These T cell receptor beta chains were read from a single sample in a study of cytomegalovirus exposure and HLA in healthy donors. TCRdb's table, derived via immunoSEQ multiplex PCR, lists solely in-frame clones and lacks some. There are more than 70,000 clones in the sample; over 60% occur only once, and around 2.8% lies in the top ten. The sample was PBMCs. These receptor sequences come from a man aged 35-49 years in good health and CMV-seronegative. Each CDR3 is given with its conserved first and last residue. Each record gives: D gene, J gene, clone size, V gene, CDR3 DNA, CDR3 protein. The D gene is left open where the match is weak. The size of a clone is reported for some rows only, either as once, few or many, or as a class for expanded clones.

D: TRBD1; J: TRBJ2-5; size: once; V: TRBV2; DNA: TGTGCCAGCGCTGCGGGACAGGGCGGATTTGTAGAGACCCAGTACTTC; CDR3: CASAAGQGGFVETQYF
D: .; J: TRBJ2-7; size: few; V: TRBV5-6; DNA: TGTGCCAGCAGCTTGCGGAGGGTCTACGAGCAGTACTTC; CDR3: CASSLRRVYEQYF
D: .; J: TRBJ1-5; size: .; V: TRBV6-5; DNA: TGTGCCAGCAGTTACGGGGGGAGAGATCAGCCCCAGCATTTT; CDR3: CASSYGGRDQPQHF
D: .; J: TRBJ2-1; size: .; V: TRBV19; DNA: TGTGCCAGTAGTACGGAGGACTCAGAGCAGTTCTTC; CDR3: CASSTEDSEQFF
D: TRBD1; J: TRBJ1-2; size: .; V: TRBV7-3; DNA: TGTGCCAGCAGCCATACGGACAGGTATTCTAACTATGGCTACACCTTC; CDR3: CASSHTDRYSNYGYTF
D: .; J: TRBJ2-5; size: .; V: TRBV6-1; DNA: TGTGCCAGCCGAGTGGTCCGTGCCCAGGGCACCCAGTACTTC; CDR3: CASRVVRAQGTQYF
D: .; J: TRBJ1-1; size: .; V: TRBV5-1; DNA: TGCGCCAGCAGGCTAATAGGGGTGGCTGAAGCTTTCTTT; CDR3: CASRLIGVAEAFF
D: .; J: TRBJ1-1; size: .; V: TRBV18; DNA: TGTGCCAGCTCACCAGGGAATCTGGGGGGGAACACTGAAGCTTTCTTT; CDR3: CASSPGNLGGNTEAFF
D: .; J: TRBJ1-1; size: .; V: TRBV30; DNA: TGTGCCTGGGACCGCGACAGGCTATACACTGAAGCTTTCTTT; CDR3: CAWDRDRLYTEAFF
D: .; J: TRBJ2-2; size: .; V: TRBV7-2; DNA: TGTGCCAGCAGCTTAGCCAGTATTAAGATTAACACCGGGGAGCTGTTTTTT; CDR3: CASSLASIKINTGELFF
D: .; J: TRBJ2-5; size: .; V: TRBV28; DNA: TGTGCCAGCAGTAGCCGAGAGACCCAGTACTTC; CDR3: CASSSRETQYF
D: TRBD1; J: TRBJ2-5; size: .; V: TRBV28; DNA: TGTGCCAGCAGTAAGGGACAGGGGGCTGGAGAGACCCAGTACTTC; CDR3: CASSKGQGAGETQYF
D: TRBD2; J: TRBJ2-5; size: .; V: TRBV7-9; DNA: TGTGCCAGCAGCTTCCGGACTAGCGGGGGGACTCAAGAGACCCAGTACTTC; CDR3: CASSFRTSGGTQETQYF
D: .; J: TRBJ1-1; size: .; V: TRBV10-3; DNA: TGTGCCATCAGATTAAACACTGAAGCTTTCTTT; CDR3: CAIRLNTEAFF
D: TRBD1; J: TRBJ1-5; size: once; V: TRBV7-6; DNA: TGTGCCAGCAGCGCCTTACAGGGGATATATAGCAATCAGCCCCAGCATTTT; CDR3: CASSALQGIYSNQPQHF
D: TRBD1; J: TRBJ2-1; size: .; V: TRBV6-4; DNA: TGTGCCAGCAGTGGACAGGGGGGGTCCAATGAGCAGTTCTTC; CDR3: CASSGQGGSNEQFF
D: .; J: TRBJ1-3; size: .; V: TRBV4-1; DNA: TGCGCCAGCAGCCAAGATTTAGGGGTGAAGGCTGGAAACACCATATATTTT; CDR3: CASSQDLGVKAGNTIYF
D: .; J: TRBJ1-2; size: .; V: TRBV5-6; DNA: TGTGCCAGCAGCTTGGGTGCCTCCCCCAAAAGAGGTGGCTACACCTTC; CDR3: CASSLGASPKRGGYTF
D: .; J: TRBJ1-5; size: .; V: TRBV2; DNA: TGTGCCAGCAGTAGTCGCCCAGGGGCTGAACAGCCCCAGCATTTT; CDR3: CASSSRPGAEQPQHF